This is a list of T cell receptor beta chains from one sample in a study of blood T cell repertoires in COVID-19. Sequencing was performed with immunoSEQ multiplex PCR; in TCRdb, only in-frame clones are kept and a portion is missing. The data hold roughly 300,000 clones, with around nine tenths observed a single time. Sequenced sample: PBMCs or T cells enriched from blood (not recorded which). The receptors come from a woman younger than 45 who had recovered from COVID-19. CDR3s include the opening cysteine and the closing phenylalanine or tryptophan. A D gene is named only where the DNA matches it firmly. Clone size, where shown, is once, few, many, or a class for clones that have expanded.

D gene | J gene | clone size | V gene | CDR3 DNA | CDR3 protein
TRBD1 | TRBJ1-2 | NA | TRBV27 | TGTGCCAGCAGTTTTCAGGGGGCCTTTAACTATGGCTACACCTTC | CASSFQGAFNYGYTF
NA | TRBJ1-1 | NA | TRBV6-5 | TGTGCCAGCAGTTACGCCGGGACAACTGAAGCTTTCTTT | CASSYAGTTEAFF
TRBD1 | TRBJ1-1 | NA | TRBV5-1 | TGCGCCAGCACCGAATTCCGAGGACAGGGGGCAAGGGACACTGAAGCTTTCTTT | CASTEFRGQGARDTEAFF
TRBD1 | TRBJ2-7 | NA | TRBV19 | TGTGCCAGTAGATCGGGGGGACAGGGCCACTACGAGCAGTACTTC | CASRSGGQGHYEQYF
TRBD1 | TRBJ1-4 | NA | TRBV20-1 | TGCAGTGCCAGGGGGGAGGAAAAACTGTTTTTT | CSARGEEKLFF
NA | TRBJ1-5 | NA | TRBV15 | TGTGCCACCAGCAGATACCGGGGAAGGGGGAATCAGCCCCAGCATTTT | CATSRYRGRGNQPQHF
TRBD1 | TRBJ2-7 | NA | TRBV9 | TGTGCCAGCAGCGTTATGACAGGGGCTATCTACGAGCAGTACTTC | CASSVMTGAIYEQYF
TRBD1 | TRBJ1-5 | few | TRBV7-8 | TGTGCCAGCAGCTTAGTCAGGGGGCATCAGCCCCAGCATTTT | CASSLVRGHQPQHF
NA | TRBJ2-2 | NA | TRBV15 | TGTGCCACCAGCAGAGATGGGCTCGCTAAGAACACCGGGGAGCTGTTTTTT | CATSRDGLAKNTGELFF
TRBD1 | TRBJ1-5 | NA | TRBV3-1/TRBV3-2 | TGTGCCAGCAGCCCCGGACAGGGGGCGGGAACCATCCCATGGCCCCAGCATTTT | CASSPGQGAGTIPWPQHF
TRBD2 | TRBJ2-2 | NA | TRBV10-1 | TGCGCCAGCAGTGATTCGATCCTAGCGGGGGCGGTCGGGGAGCTGTTTTTT | CASSDSILAGAVGELFF
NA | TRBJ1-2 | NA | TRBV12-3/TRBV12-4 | TGTGCCAGCAGTTCCGCGGGGGGCTATGGCTACACCTTC | CASSSAGGYGYTF
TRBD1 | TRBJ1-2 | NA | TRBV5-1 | TGCGCCAGCAGCTTGGAACAGGGGATCTCGGGCTACACCTTC | CASSLEQGISGYTF
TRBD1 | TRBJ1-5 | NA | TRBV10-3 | TGTGCCATCAGGGGGACAGGGGACAATCAGCCCCAGCATTTT | CAIRGTGDNQPQHF
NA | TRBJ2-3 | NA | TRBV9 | TGTGCCAGCAGCGTAGTGGCAGGGGCGGGCAAGGATACGCAGTATTTT | CASSVVAGAGKDTQYF
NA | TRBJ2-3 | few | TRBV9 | TGTGCCAGCAGCGTAGCCCTGGGGGCGAATACGCAGTATTTT | CASSVALGANTQYF
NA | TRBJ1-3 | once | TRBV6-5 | TGTGCCAGCAGTTACTCAGGGGTCGGAAACACCATATATTTT | CASSYSGVGNTIYF
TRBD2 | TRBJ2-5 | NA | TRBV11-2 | TGTGCCAGCAGCTTACGGGGGGGCCTCCAAGAGACCCAGTACTTC | CASSLRGGLQETQYF
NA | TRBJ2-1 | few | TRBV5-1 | TGCGCCAGCAGCTTAAACAGGGACCGCAATGAGCAGTTCTTC | CASSLNRDRNEQFF
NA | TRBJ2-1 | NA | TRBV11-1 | TGTGCCAGCAGCTCTACGACAGATTACAATGAGCAGTTCTTC | CASSSTTDYNEQFF
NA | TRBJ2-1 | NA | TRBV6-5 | TGTGCCAGCAGCCTGCCGGCGCAGCGGCCGTTCTTC | CASSLPAQRPFF
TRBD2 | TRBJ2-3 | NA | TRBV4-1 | TGCGCCAGCAGCCAAGGTGGGGGGGTACCCACAGATACGCAGTATTTT | CASSQGGGVPTDTQYF
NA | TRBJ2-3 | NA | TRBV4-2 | TGTGCCAGCAGCCAAGTGGAGAATACGCAGTATTTT | CASSQVENTQYF
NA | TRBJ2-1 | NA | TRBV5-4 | TGTGCCAGCAGCTTGGGACAACTAGATTACAATGAGCAGTTCTTC | CASSLGQLDYNEQFF
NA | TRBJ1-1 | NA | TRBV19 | TGTGCCAGTAGTATTCCGGAATGGAGCACTGAAGCTTTCTTT | CASSIPEWSTEAFF
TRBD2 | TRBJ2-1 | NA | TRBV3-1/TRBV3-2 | TGTGCCAGCAGCCAAGAGCGGGGGGCACCCCGGACCAATGAGCAGTTCTTC | CASSQERGAPRTNEQFF
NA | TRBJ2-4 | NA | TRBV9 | TGTGCCAGCAGCGACGACTCAAACATTCAGTACTTC | CASSDDSNIQYF
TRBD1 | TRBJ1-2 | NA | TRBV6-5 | TGTGCCAGCAGTTACTCGGCTGGGACAGGGTCGCGCGGCTACACCTTC | CASSYSAGTGSRGYTF
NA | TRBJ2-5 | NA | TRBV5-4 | TGTGCCAGCAGCCCCGGAGTCAGTCAAGAGACCCAGTACTTC | CASSPGVSQETQYF
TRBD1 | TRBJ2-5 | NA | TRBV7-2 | TGTGCCAGCAGCTCATTAGGCGTACAGGGGTACCAAGAGACCCAGTACTTC | CASSSLGVQGYQETQYF
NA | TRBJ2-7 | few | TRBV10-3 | TGTGCCATCAGTGAGCCCCAGATGGAGACCTACGAGCAGTACTTC | CAISEPQMETYEQYF
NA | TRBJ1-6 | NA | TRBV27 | TGTGCCAGCAGTCATTCTACCTCGGGGAATTCACCCCTCCACTTT | CASSHSTSGNSPLHF
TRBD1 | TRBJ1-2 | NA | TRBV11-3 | TGTGCCAGCAGCGCCGGGACAGGGGCGACGAACTATGGCTACACCTTC | CASSAGTGATNYGYTF
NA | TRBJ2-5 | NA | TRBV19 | TGTGCCAGTAGTATTTATGGGGGGGAGACCCAGTACTTC | CASSIYGGETQYF
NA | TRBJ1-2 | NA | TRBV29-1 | TGCAGCGTTGGGGGACAATCCGGCGGCTACACCTTC | CSVGGQSGGYTF
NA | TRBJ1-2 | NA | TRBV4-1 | TGCGCCAGCAGCCAAGAGGGCCGCCGCAGCTATGGCTACACCTTC | CASSQEGRRSYGYTF
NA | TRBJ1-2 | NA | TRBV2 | TGTGCCACCCCCGGTTTAAATGGCTACACCTTC | CATPGLNGYTF
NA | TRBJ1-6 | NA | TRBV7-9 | TGTGCCAGCAGCCGGGATTCACCCCTCCACTTT | CASSRDSPLHF
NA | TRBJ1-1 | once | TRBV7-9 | TGTGCCAGCAGCCCCGTGGGGCCTACCGACACTGAAGCTTTCTTT | CASSPVGPTDTEAFF
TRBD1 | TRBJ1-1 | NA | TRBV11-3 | TGTGCCAGCAGCTCATCAGGGGGAAAAGCTTTCTTT | CASSSSGGKAFF
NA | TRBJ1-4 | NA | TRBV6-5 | TGTGCCAGCAGCCCCAGTTCCGGGTATGAAAAACTGTTTTTT | CASSPSSGYEKLFF
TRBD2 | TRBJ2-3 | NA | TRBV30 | TGTGCCTGGATCAAGCGGGGGAGCACAGATACGCAGTATTTT | CAWIKRGSTDTQYF
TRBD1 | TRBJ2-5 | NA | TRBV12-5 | TGTGCTAGTGGTTTCGGACAGGAGGAGACCCAGTACTTC | CASGFGQEETQYF
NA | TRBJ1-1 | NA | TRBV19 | TGTGCCAGTACCCTCCACACTGAAGCTTTCTTT | CASTLHTEAFF
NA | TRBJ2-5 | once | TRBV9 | TGTGCCAGCAGCGTAGCAGGGGTCGGTGAGACCCAGTACTTC | CASSVAGVGETQYF